This T cell receptor beta chain appears in the sequencing data of a study of response to subunit inactivated influenza vaccine. The CDR3 runs 15 residues. CDR1 and CDR2 from the germline V gene are LGHDT and YNNKEL (reference sequence). Trimming removed 9 bases from V and 2 bases from J, with 19 bases in between. A single record per CDR3 protein comes from TCRdb applying MiXCR to the RT-PCR reads. The data contain 150,000 or so distinct CDR3 sequences, under 13% of them singletons. The V and J genes are TRBV3-1 and TRBJ1-1; possibly TRBD1 for D (5 bases). The receptor comes from a man aged 45 to 65 who received an inactivated influenza vaccine. The material sequenced was non-naive T cells sorted from PBMCs, taken 40 to 50 days after vaccination. CDR3 amino acids: CASSSAGGPNTEAFF. Written as DNA, the CDR3 is TGTGCCAGTTCCTCCGCCGGGGGACCCAACACTGAAGCTTTCTTT. The whole variable domain, remainder taken from reference TRBV3-1 and TRBJ1-1, is DTAVSQTPKYLVTQMGNDKSIKCEQNLGHDTMYWYKQDSKKFLKIMFSYNNKELIINETVPNRFSPKSPDKAHLNLHINSLELGDSAVYFCASSSAGGPNTEAFFGQGTRLTVV.